This is a list of T cell receptor beta chains from one sample in a study of control samples from healthy donors and cancer patients. Measured with immunoSEQ multiplex PCR; TCRdb has only the in-frame clones, and not every one. The table records about 150,000 clones, 90% to 95% of them present only once. The sequenced sample consisted of blood. Every receptor here comes from a woman aged 25 to 39 in good health. CDR3s leave out the opening cysteine and the closing phenylalanine or tryptophan. D genes are given only for firm matches. The size field is filled for only some rows; it gives once, few, many or a size class.

d_gene: NA; v_gene: TRBV12-3/TRBV12-4; abundance: NA; j_gene: TRBJ2-7; CDR3aa: ASSFTAYEQY
d_gene: NA; v_gene: TRBV4-3; abundance: NA; j_gene: TRBJ2-1; CDR3aa: ASSQDVGDNEQF
d_gene: NA; v_gene: TRBV24-1; abundance: NA; j_gene: TRBJ2-6; CDR3aa: ATSDPWGAPGANVLT
d_gene: TRBD1; v_gene: TRBV7-2; abundance: once; j_gene: TRBJ2-7; CDR3aa: ASSYRDRGAYEQY
d_gene: NA; v_gene: TRBV12-3/TRBV12-4; abundance: NA; j_gene: TRBJ2-7; CDR3aa: ASSLGSAEQY
d_gene: NA; v_gene: TRBV4-3; abundance: NA; j_gene: TRBJ1-6; CDR3aa: ASSQDSHSHNSPLH
d_gene: NA; v_gene: TRBV7-9; abundance: NA; j_gene: TRBJ1-1; CDR3aa: ASSLYGAGMNTEAF
d_gene: NA; v_gene: TRBV6-5; abundance: NA; j_gene: TRBJ1-2; CDR3aa: ASSSGRNYGYT
d_gene: TRBD1; v_gene: TRBV5-1; abundance: NA; j_gene: TRBJ1-3; CDR3aa: ASSGGAQGNTIY
d_gene: NA; v_gene: TRBV18; abundance: NA; j_gene: TRBJ2-1; CDR3aa: ASSPAAVQEQF
d_gene: NA; v_gene: TRBV6-5; abundance: NA; j_gene: TRBJ2-1; CDR3aa: ARLGQGPEQF
d_gene: NA; v_gene: TRBV21-1; abundance: NA; j_gene: TRBJ2-5; CDR3aa: ASSNNRDSNQETQY
d_gene: TRBD1; v_gene: TRBV7-9; abundance: NA; j_gene: TRBJ2-3; CDR3aa: ASSSRTGGQDTQY
d_gene: NA; v_gene: TRBV28; abundance: NA; j_gene: TRBJ2-7; CDR3aa: ASVPPRDSTAYEQY
d_gene: TRBD1; v_gene: TRBV29-1; abundance: NA; j_gene: TRBJ1-4; CDR3aa: SARDSGSDLLF
d_gene: TRBD2; v_gene: TRBV5-1; abundance: NA; j_gene: TRBJ2-1; CDR3aa: ASREGTSFHASNEQF
d_gene: TRBD2; v_gene: TRBV10-3; abundance: NA; j_gene: TRBJ2-7; CDR3aa: AISSRTSGSEEQY
d_gene: TRBD1; v_gene: TRBV28; abundance: NA; j_gene: TRBJ1-2; CDR3aa: ASTVQGQGFYGYT
d_gene: TRBD2; v_gene: TRBV7-3; abundance: NA; j_gene: TRBJ2-4; CDR3aa: ASHFSGRLAKNIQY
d_gene: NA; v_gene: TRBV14; abundance: NA; j_gene: TRBJ2-7; CDR3aa: ASSPDILYEQY
d_gene: TRBD2; v_gene: TRBV12-3/TRBV12-4; abundance: NA; j_gene: TRBJ2-7; CDR3aa: ASSFTSGSEQY
d_gene: NA; v_gene: TRBV28; abundance: NA; j_gene: TRBJ1-2; CDR3aa: ASSFGLFNYGYT
d_gene: TRBD1; v_gene: TRBV19; abundance: NA; j_gene: TRBJ2-3; CDR3aa: ASSIGGTATDTQY
d_gene: TRBD1; v_gene: TRBV29-1; abundance: once; j_gene: TRBJ2-1; CDR3aa: SVRTGDTNEQF
d_gene: NA; v_gene: TRBV7-8; abundance: NA; j_gene: TRBJ2-3; CDR3aa: ASSLGEITDTQY
d_gene: NA; v_gene: TRBV28; abundance: once; j_gene: TRBJ1-6; CDR3aa: ASSLTGLMNSPLH
d_gene: NA; v_gene: TRBV2; abundance: NA; j_gene: TRBJ1-5; CDR3aa: ASSVYRGSNQPQH
d_gene: NA; v_gene: TRBV28; abundance: NA; j_gene: TRBJ1-5; CDR3aa: ASSNGVGGNQPQH
d_gene: TRBD1; v_gene: TRBV6-5; abundance: few; j_gene: TRBJ1-5; CDR3aa: ASGGTGTGNQPQH
d_gene: TRBD1; v_gene: TRBV11-2; abundance: once; j_gene: TRBJ2-5; CDR3aa: ASSSPQGAGETQY
d_gene: NA; v_gene: TRBV7-9; abundance: NA; j_gene: TRBJ2-7; CDR3aa: ASSLGHTEYEQY
d_gene: NA; v_gene: TRBV6-5; abundance: once; j_gene: TRBJ2-2; CDR3aa: AIAGQPTGELF
d_gene: NA; v_gene: TRBV30; abundance: NA; j_gene: TRBJ2-7; CDR3aa: ACHPGTQVYEQY